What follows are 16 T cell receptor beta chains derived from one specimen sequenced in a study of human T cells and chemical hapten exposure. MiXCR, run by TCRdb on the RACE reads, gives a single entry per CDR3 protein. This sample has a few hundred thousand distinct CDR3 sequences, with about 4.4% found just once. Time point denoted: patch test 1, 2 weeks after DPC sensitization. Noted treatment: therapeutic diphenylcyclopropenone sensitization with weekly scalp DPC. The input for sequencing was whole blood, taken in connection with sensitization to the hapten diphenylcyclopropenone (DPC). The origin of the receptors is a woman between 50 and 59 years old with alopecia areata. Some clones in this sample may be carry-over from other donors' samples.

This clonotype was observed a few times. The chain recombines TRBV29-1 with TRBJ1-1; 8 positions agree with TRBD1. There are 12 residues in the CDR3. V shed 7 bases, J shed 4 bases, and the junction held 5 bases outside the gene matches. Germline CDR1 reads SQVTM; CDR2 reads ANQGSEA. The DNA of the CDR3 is TGCAGCGCACAGGGGGAGAGCACTGAAGCTTTCTTT. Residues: CSAQGESTEAFF. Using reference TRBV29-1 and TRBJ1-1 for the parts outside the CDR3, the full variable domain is SAVISQKPSRDICQRGTSLTIQCQVDSQVTMMFWYRQQPGQSLTLIATANQGSEATYESGFVIDKFPISRPNLTFSTLTVSNMSPEDSSIYLCSAQGESTEAFFGQGTRLTVV.

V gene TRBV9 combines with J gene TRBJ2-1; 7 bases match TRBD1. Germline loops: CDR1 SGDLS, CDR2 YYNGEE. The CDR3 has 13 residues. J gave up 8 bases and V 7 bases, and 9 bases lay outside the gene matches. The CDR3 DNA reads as TGTGCCAGCCAAGACAGGGTGATGGATGAGCAGTTCTTC. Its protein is CASQDRVMDEQFF.

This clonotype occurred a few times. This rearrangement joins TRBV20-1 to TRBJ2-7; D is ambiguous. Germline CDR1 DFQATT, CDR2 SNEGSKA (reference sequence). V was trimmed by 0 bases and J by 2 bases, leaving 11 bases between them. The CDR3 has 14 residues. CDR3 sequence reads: CSARDQSRPYEQYF. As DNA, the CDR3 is TGCAGTGCTAGAGATCAGTCCCGGCCCTACGAGCAGTACTTC.

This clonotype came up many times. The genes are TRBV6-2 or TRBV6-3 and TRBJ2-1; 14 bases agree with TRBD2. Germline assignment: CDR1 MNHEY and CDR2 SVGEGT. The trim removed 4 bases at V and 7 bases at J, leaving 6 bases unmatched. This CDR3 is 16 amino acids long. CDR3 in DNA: TGTGCCAGCAGTTCCCCTCGACTAGCGGGAGGGAATGAGCAGTTCTTC. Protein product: CASSSPRLAGGNEQFF.

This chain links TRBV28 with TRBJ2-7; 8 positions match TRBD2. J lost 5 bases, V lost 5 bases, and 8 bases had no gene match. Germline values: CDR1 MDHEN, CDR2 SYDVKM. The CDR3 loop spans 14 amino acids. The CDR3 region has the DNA TGTGCCAGCAGTCCGGGACTAGTCGCCCACGAGCAGTACTTC. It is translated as CASSPGLVAHEQYF.

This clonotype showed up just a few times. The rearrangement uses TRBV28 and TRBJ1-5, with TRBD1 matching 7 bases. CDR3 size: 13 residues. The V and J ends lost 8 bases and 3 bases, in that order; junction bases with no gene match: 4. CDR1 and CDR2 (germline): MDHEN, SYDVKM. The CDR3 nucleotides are TGTGCCAGCGGGGGACAGCCCAATCAGCCCCAGCATTTT. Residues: CASGGQPNQPQHF.

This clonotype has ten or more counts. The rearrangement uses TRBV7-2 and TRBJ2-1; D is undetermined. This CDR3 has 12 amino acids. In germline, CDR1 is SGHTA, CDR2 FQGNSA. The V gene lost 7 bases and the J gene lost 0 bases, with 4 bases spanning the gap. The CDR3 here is CASISSYNEQFF. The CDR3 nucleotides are TGTGCCAGCATCTCCTCCTACAATGAGCAGTTCTTC.

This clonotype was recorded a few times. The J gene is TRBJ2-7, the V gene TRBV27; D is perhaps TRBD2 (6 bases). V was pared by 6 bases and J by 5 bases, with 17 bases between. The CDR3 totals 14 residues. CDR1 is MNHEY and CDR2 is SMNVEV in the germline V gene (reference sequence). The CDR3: CASSHNQGGHEQYF. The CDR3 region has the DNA TGTGCCAGCAGCCATAACCAGGGAGGCCACGAGCAGTACTTC.

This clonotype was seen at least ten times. CDR3 DNA sequence: TGTGCCTGGATCAACAAAAGGGTGGACACCGGGGAGCTGTTTTTT. Translated, it gives CAWINKRVDTGELFF. The chain couples TRBV30 to TRBJ2-2; unclear D gene. The germline CDR1 and CDR2 sequences are GTSNPN and SVGIG (reference sequence). The CDR3 spans 15 residues. Trimming cost V 4 bases and J 3 bases, with 15 bases left between them.

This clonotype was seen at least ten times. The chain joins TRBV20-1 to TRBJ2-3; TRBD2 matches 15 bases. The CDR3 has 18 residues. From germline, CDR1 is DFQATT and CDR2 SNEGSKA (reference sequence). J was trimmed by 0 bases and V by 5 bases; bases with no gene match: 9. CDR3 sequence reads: CSAPSGTSGGPSTDTQYF. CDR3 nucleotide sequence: TGCAGTGCTCCGTCCGGGACTAGCGGGGGGCCTAGCACAGATACGCAGTATTTT.

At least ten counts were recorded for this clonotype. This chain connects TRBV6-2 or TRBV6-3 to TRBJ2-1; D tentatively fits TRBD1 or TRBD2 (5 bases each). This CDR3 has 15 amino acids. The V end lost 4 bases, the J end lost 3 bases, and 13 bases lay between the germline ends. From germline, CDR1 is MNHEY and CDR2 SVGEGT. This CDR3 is CASSSSGRIYNEQFF. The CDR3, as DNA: TGTGCCAGCAGTTCCTCGGGACGGATCTACAATGAGCAGTTCTTC.

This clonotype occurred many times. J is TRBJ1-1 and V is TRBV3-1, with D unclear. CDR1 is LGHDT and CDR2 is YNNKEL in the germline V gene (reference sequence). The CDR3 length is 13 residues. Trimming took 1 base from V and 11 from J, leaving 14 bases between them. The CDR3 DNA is TGTGCCAGCAGCCAAGGGACTCTAAAAAGGGCTTTCTTT. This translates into CASSQGTLKRAFF.

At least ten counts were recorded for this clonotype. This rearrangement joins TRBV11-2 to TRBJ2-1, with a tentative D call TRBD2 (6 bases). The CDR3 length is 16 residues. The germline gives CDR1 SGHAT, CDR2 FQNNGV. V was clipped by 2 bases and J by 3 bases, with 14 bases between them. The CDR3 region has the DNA TGTGCCAGCAGCTTAATCGGATCCGGGAGCTACAATGAGCAGTTCTTC. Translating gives CASSLIGSGSYNEQFF.

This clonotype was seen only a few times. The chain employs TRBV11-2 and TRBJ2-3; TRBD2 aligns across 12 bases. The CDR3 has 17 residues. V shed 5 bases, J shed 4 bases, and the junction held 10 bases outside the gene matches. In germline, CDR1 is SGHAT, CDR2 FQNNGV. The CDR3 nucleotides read TGTGCCAGCAGCACTTTTCTAGCGGGAGGGCGGGCAGATACGCAGTATTTT. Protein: CASSTFLAGGRADTQYF.

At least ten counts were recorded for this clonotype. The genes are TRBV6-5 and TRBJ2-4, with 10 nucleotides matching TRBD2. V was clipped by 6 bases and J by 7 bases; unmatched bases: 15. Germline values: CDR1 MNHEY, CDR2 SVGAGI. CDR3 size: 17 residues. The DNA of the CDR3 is TGTGCCAGCAGCCCCCCAGCGGGGGGGTCCCTAAGTAACATTCAGTACTTC. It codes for CASSPPAGGSLSNIQYF.

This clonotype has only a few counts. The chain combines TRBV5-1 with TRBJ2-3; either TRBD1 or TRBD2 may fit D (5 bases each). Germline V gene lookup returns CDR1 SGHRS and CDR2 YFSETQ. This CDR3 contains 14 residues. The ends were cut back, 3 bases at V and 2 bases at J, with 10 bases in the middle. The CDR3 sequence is CASSWTGTTDTQYF. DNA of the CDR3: TGCGCCAGCAGCTGGACTGGGACCACAGATACGCAGTATTTT.